This T cell receptor beta chain was retrieved from a study of T cell responses to AZD1222 COVID-19 vaccine. Assay used: immunoSEQ multiplex PCR; TCRdb lists only in-frame clones, some missing. The sample carries roughly 150,000 clones, 90% recorded once. The receptor was isolated from an adult who received the AZD1222 COVID-19 vaccine. The sample consisted of peripheral blood, taken 28 days after the second AZD1222 dose.

CDR3: CASSEDHGYTF. The CDR3 region has the DNA TGTGCCAGCAGCGAGGACCATGGCTACACCTTC. The chain uses TRBV28 and TRBJ1-2, with no clear D. The CDR3 spans 11 residues. Trimming removed 6 bases at V and 6 bases at J, with 8 bases between. Looked up from germline, CDR1 is MDHEN and CDR2 is SYDVKM.